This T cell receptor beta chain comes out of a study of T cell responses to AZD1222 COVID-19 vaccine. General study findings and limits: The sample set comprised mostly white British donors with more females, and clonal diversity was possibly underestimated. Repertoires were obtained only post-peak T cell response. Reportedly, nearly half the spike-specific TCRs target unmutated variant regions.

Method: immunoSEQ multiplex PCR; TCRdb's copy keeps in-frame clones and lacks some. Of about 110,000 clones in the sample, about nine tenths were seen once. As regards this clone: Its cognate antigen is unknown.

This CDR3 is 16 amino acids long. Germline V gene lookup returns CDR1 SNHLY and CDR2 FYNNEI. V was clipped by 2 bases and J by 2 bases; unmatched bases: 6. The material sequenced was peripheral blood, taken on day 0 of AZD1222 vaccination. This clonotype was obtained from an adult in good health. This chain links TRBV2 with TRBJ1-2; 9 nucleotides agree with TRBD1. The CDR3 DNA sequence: TGTGCCAGCAGTGAAATGGACAGGGGTCAGAACTATGGCTACACCTTC. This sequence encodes CASSEMDRGQNYGYTF.